This T cell receptor beta chain was sequenced for a study of T cell changes during pregnancy in multiple sclerosis. This CDR3 comprises 11 residues. Looked up from germline, CDR1 is SGHRS and CDR2 is YFSETQ. V was pared by 5 bases and J by 6 bases, with 6 bases between. Profiling relied on immunoSEQ multiplex PCR, and the TCRdb table lists in-frame clones only, not all of them. The data show more than 75,000 clones, about 95% seen once. Material: peripheral blood, obtained in the third trimester of pregnancy. The gene calls are TRBV5-1 and TRBJ2-1, with unresolved D. The origin of this receptor is a female donor with multiple sclerosis, enrolled in a pregnancy study. The CDR3 DNA reads as TGCGCCAGCAGTGGCGGCAATGAGCAGTTCTTC. This sequence encodes CASSGGNEQFF. Together with reference TRBV5-1 and TRBJ2-1, the CDR3 gives the full variable domain: KAGVTQTPRYLIKTRGQQVTLSCSPISGHRSVSWYQQTPGQGLQFLFEYFSETQRNKGNFPGRFSGRQFSNSRSEMNVSTLELGDSALYLCASSGGNEQFFGPGTRLTVL.